Below, 6 T cell receptor beta chains from the same sample are listed, as sequenced in a study of Ad26.COV2.S vaccination and SARS-CoV-2 variants. Some clones are missing from TCRdb's copy, which holds only in-frame ones; the method was immunoSEQ multiplex PCR. The repertoire includes around 320,000 clones, roughly 84% of them detected once, and 3.4% sits in the top ten. Treatment given: roughly 18 received Ad26.COV2.S at low or high dose, single or two shots; about 5 received placebo; per-sample allocation not given. Sampling was done on day 63 after the first vaccine or placebo injection. This sample comprised peripheral blood, obtained in a trial of Ad26.COV2.S vaccine versus placebo. These receptors originate from a person aged 18-65 years who received the Ad26.COV2.S COVID-19 vaccine or a placebo.

The chain employs TRBV6-2 or TRBV6-3 and TRBJ1-2; a possible D gene is TRBD1 (6 bases). The germline CDR1 and CDR2 sequences are MNHEY and SVGEGT. Trimming took off 0 bases at V and 5 bases at J, with 19 bases between the two ends. The CDR3 is 17 residues long. The CDR3 is CASSYSIGTGLEYGYTF. The CDR3 nucleotides are TGTGCCAGCAGTTACTCGATAGGCACAGGGCTCGAGTATGGCTACACCTTC.

This clone was counted a single time. The rearrangement links TRBV14 to TRBJ2-6; D is uncertain. The germline gives CDR1 SGHDN, CDR2 FVKESK. V shed 4 bases and J shed 2 bases, with 6 bases lying between them. This CDR3 is 14 amino acids long. In nucleotides, the CDR3 is TGTGCCAGCAGCCTCGTGGCTGGGGCCAACGTCCTGACTTTC. Its translation is CASSLVAGANVLTF.

The rearrangement joins TRBV6-5 to TRBJ1-1; no reliable D call. V was shortened by 4 bases and J by 7 bases, with 19 bases between the two germline ends. The CDR3 length is 15 residues. Germline V gene sequence: CDR1 MNHEY, CDR2 SVGAGI. CDR3 in amino acids: CASSSRSVGRSEAFF. The CDR3 DNA follows: TGTGCCAGCAGTTCCCGGTCGGTAGGGAGGAGTGAAGCTTTCTTT.

This chain connects TRBV29-1 to TRBJ2-7; TRBD1 is a possible D gene (5 bases). The CDR3 consists of 12 residues. V dropped 4 bases and J dropped 6 bases, with 13 bases sitting between them. The V gene's germline CDR1 is SQVTM and CDR2 ANQGSEA. The DNA for the CDR3 is TGCAGCGTTGGTGTCAGGGTGGCCGAGCAGTACTTC. Its translation: CSVGVRVAEQYF.

The sample holds a few counts of this clone. This chain links TRBV4-3 with TRBJ1-1; D is ambiguous. CDR3 length: 14 amino acids. V lost 4 bases to trimming and J lost 1 base, with 10 bases between them. Germline-derived CDR1 and CDR2 are LGHNA and YSLEER. The chain's CDR3 is CASSRSAGNTEAFF. The CDR3 bases are TGCGCCAGCAGCCGCTCGGCAGGGAACACTGAAGCTTTCTTT.

V gene TRBV6-5 combines with J gene TRBJ2-7; no clear D. V was shortened by 0 bases and J by 1 base, with 7 bases between the two germline ends. This CDR3 is built from 14 residues. CDR1 and CDR2 (germline): MNHEY, SVGAGI. The CDR3, as DNA: TGTGCCAGCAGTTACTCGGCGAGATCCTACGAGCAGTACTTC. Translating gives CASSYSARSYEQYF.